This T cell receptor beta chain was obtained from a study of cytomegalovirus exposure and HLA in healthy donors. Findings of the study overall: TCR beta sequences reportedly predicted the HLA-A and HLA-B alleles of most subjects accurately.

The CDR3 has 14 amino acids. J gave up 3 bases and V 3 bases, and 2 bases lay outside the gene matches. Germline-derived CDR1 and CDR2 are SGDLS and YYNGEE. Points on this clone: Its specificity is not known.

PCR involved 60 Vbeta and 13 Jbeta primers. Sequencing was performed with immunoSEQ multiplex PCR; in TCRdb, only in-frame clones are kept and a portion is missing. The sample carries about 96,000 clones, roughly 74% recorded once. V is TRBV9 and J is TRBJ2-7; TRBD2 agrees at 11 bases. The TCR comes from a woman aged 70 to 79 in good health and CMV-seropositive. Input material: PBMCs. The CDR3, as DNA: TGTGCCAGCAGCGCAACTAGCGGGGGCTACGAGCAGTACTTC. It translates to CASSATSGGYEQYF. The full variable domain, its missing parts supplied by reference TRBV9 and TRBJ2-7, is DSGVTQTPKHLITATGQRVTLRCSPRSGDLSVYWYQQSLDQGLQFLIQYYNGEERAKGNILERFSAQQFPDLHSELNLSSLELGDSALYFCASSATSGGYEQYFGPGTRLTVT.